This record looks at one TCR beta chain sequence and its context. Its target is not known. This sample is part of a study of CD8 T cells in ankylosing spondylitis. Broader study findings: As reported, disease-linked clones showed significant enrichment in matched ankylosing spondylitis synovial fluid. One TCR beta motif, made up of eight or nine highly homologous variants, appeared characteristic of ankylosing spondylitis blood. The disease-linked clones had a CD8+ phenotype and low blood frequencies.

Each TCR beta library was made by quantitative 5'-RACE that incorporated molecular barcodes. TCRdb used MiXCR to reprocess the 5' RACE reads, holding one entry per CDR3 protein. The sample yields just under 550,000 distinct CDR3 sequences, approximately 11% seen once. Material for sequencing was blood, either unsorted or a sorted T cell fraction (not recorded which). This TCR came from a male donor with ankylosing spondylitis.

The CDR3 loop reads CASSLTEFYEQYF. The CDR3 coding sequence is TGTGCCAGCAGCTTAACAGAGTTCTACGAGCAGTACTTC. The chain joins TRBV7-9 to TRBJ2-7; D is unresolved. Germline V gene sequence: CDR1 SEHNR, CDR2 FQNEAQ (reference sequence). Trimming left V 2 bases short and J 3 bases short, with 8 bases between. CDR3 size: 13 residues.